The 21 T cell receptor beta chains reported below all come from one sample, sequenced in a study of T cells in women clearing cervical HPV infection. Produced via immunoSEQ multiplex PCR; TCRdb's table is partial and in-frame only. The sample totals fewer than 30,000 clones. The specimen sequenced was blood buffy coat. These receptors were obtained from a woman aged 18 to 75 with a cervical HPV16 infection that either progressed to CIN3+ or cleared (not recorded which).

For this clone: With the read ending 3 residues before the CDR3 end, the germline J gene is used to fill in that end. This chain connects TRBV7-2 to TRBJ1-1; possibly TRBD1 for D (5 bases). The germline V gene encodes CDR1 SGHTA and CDR2 FQGNSA. CDR3 length equals 13 residues. The V end was cut by 9 bases, the J end by 4 bases, with 15 bases between. The DNA read from the CDR3 is TGTGCCAGTTTACCACCGGGGGGCACTGAA. Residues: CASLPPGGTE. The entire CDR3 protein is CASLPPGGTEAFF. The whole variable domain, remainder taken from reference TRBV7-2 and TRBJ1-1, is GAGVSQSPSNKVTEKGKDVELRCDPISGHTALYWYRQSLGQGLEFLIYFQGNSAPDKSGLPSDRFSAERTGGSVSTLTIQRTQQEDSAVYLCASLPPGGTEAFFGQGTRLTVV.

About this clone itself: Read sequence stops 3 residues before the CDR3 end, and the germline J gene provides the missing end. The rearrangement links TRBV5-1 to TRBJ2-7; D possibly corresponds to TRBD1 (5 bases). The CDR3 runs 15 residues. V shed 3 bases and J shed 5 bases, with 18 bases lying between them. The germline V gene has CDR1 SGHRS and CDR2 YFSETQ. Partial CDR3 DNA: TGCGCCAGCAGCTCCGGACCGCACCTCAGGGACGAG. Its protein is CASSSGPHLRDE. The whole CDR3 region reads CASSSGPHLRDEQYF.

A note on this clone: With the read ending 3 residues before the CDR3 end, the germline J gene is used to fill in that end. V and J are TRBV28 and TRBJ1-2; TRBD1 might be the D (5 bases). Per the germline V gene, CDR1 is MDHEN and CDR2 is SYDVKM. CDR3 length: 15 amino acids. The CDR3 protein is CASSPMEAGLGSYTF. Partial CDR3 DNA: TGTGCCAGCAGTCCTATGGAGGCAGGGCTAGGGAGC.

About this clone itself: From the germline J gene comes the end of the CDR3, since the read stops 3 residues before it. The chain employs TRBV30 and TRBJ2-1; unclear D gene. Germline values: CDR1 GTSNPN, CDR2 SVGIG (reference sequence). Deletions cut 1 base from V and 8 bases from J, with 12 bases between. The CDR3 is 13 amino acids. The CDR3 is CAWSGPVKDEQFF. CDR3 DNA (partial): TGTGCCTGGAGTGGCCCAGTTAAAGATGAG.

A remark on this clone: The sequence runs out 3 residues before the end of the CDR3; the remainder is reconstructed from the germline J gene. This chain links TRBV20-1 with TRBJ2-7; 14 positions agree with TRBD2. The V and J ends lost 6 bases and 6 bases, in that order; junction bases with no gene match: 4. The CDR3 runs 13 residues. The germline V gene has CDR1 DFQATT and CDR2 SNEGSKA (reference sequence). The DNA read from the CDR3 is TGCAGTGCCGAGACTAGCGGGAGGGGCGAG. Its protein is CSAETSGRGE. The whole CDR3 sequence is CSAETSGRGEQYF.

In the case of this clone: The CDR3 extends 3 residues past the end of the read, so its final part is completed from the germline J gene. V gene TRBV14 combines with J gene TRBJ1-1; the match to TRBD1 covers 8 bases. Trimming removed 6 bases from V and 3 bases from J; junction bases left unmatched: 9. Germline CDR1 is SGHDN and CDR2 is FVKESK. The CDR3 has 15 amino acids. The CDR3 sequence: CASRQRTGWDTEAFF. The part of the CDR3 DNA that was read is TGTGCCAGCAGGCAACGGACAGGGTGGGACACTGAA.

Concerning this clone: Sequencing ends 3 residues short of the CDR3 end; the germline J gene provides the rest. V usage is TRBV20-1 and J usage is TRBJ1-4, with 10 bases aligning to TRBD1. This CDR3 contains 16 residues. Losses at the gene ends were 2 bases for V and 7 bases for J; bases not matched to a gene: 10. CDR1 is DFQATT and CDR2 is SNEGSKA in the germline V gene (reference sequence). Here the CDR3 reads CSARWGTGVIGEKLFF. The sequenced CDR3 bases are TGCAGTGCTAGATGGGGGACAGGGGTAATTGGTGAAAAA.

A word on this clone: The CDR3 end lies 3 residues beyond the end of the read and is filled in from the germline J gene. The chain recombines TRBV20-1 with TRBJ2-1; possibly TRBD1 for D (6 bases). The ends were cut back, 4 bases at V and 0 bases at J, with 10 bases in the middle. The germline gives CDR1 DFQATT, CDR2 SNEGSKA (reference sequence). This CDR3 is 14 amino acids long. The CDR3 here is CSANRASSYNEQFF. The part of the CDR3 DNA that was read is TGCAGTGCTAACAGGGCAAGCTCCTACAATGAG.

Concerning this clone itself: One junction end disagrees with the germline gene, perhaps due to a read error. The observed sequence ends 3 residues before the CDR3 terminus, with the missing tail filled in from the germline J gene. The chain recombines TRBV18 with TRBJ1-5; maybe TRBD1 (6 bases). The CDR3 consists of 14 residues. From germline, CDR1 is KGHSH and CDR2 LQKENI. The CDR3 sequence: CTSSPLDSEQPQHF. CDR3 DNA, as far as it was read: TGTACCAGCTCACCACTGGACAGCGAGCAGCCC.

Of note for this clone: The read ends 3 residues shy of where the CDR3 ends; the end is completed using the germline J gene. The chain couples TRBV18 to TRBJ2-5; the match to TRBD2 covers 15 bases. Trimming removed 3 bases from V and 0 bases from J; junction bases left unmatched: 5. The CDR3 is made up of 18 amino acids. The germline CDR1 and CDR2 sequences are KGHSH and LQKENI. The CDR3 DNA, read in part, is TGTGCCAGCTCACCCTGGACTAGCGGGGGGGCCTACCAAGAGACC. It yields the protein CASSPWTSGGAYQET. The full CDR3 protein is CASSPWTSGGAYQETQYF.

With respect to this clone: The missing CDR3 end, 3 residues past where the read stops, is filled in from the germline J gene. This chain uses TRBV19 with TRBJ1-5; TRBD1 might be the D (5 bases). V lost 6 bases and J lost 9, with 12 bases in between. The V gene's germline CDR1 is LNHDA and CDR2 SQIVND (reference sequence). The CDR3 has 12 residues. CDR3 residues: CASSRAYGPQHF. The sequenced part of the CDR3 DNA is TGTGCCAGTAGCAGGGCTTACGGGCCC. The full variable domain, its missing parts supplied by reference TRBV19 and TRBJ1-5, is DGGITQSPKYLFRKEGQNVTLSCEQNLNHDAMYWYRQDPGQGLRLIYYSQIVNDFQKGDIAEGYSVSREKKESFPLTVTSAQKNPTAFYLCASSRAYGPQHFGDGTRLSIL.

Notes on this clone: The CDR3 goes on 3 residues after the read ends, and that part is filled in from the germline J gene. The chain carries TRBV12-3 or TRBV12-4 and TRBJ1-2; 10 bases are shared with TRBD1. V gave up 3 bases and J gave up 4 bases; unmatched junction bases: 8. The CDR3 loop spans 16 amino acids. The CDR3 DNA, read in part, is TGTGCCAGCAGTTTTGGCCGGGGACAGGGGACCTATGGC. Translated, it gives CASSFGRGQGTYG. The whole CDR3 is CASSFGRGQGTYGYTF.

Remarks on this clone: From the germline J gene comes the end of the CDR3, since the read stops 3 residues before it. The chain links TRBV2 to TRBJ2-1; TRBD2 aligns across 7 bases. CDR1 and CDR2 from the germline V gene are SNHLY and FYNNEI. V lost 3 bases and J lost 4; bases outside the gene matches: 6. The CDR3 is 15 residues long. The covered CDR3 bases are TGTGCCAGCAGTGAGATGGCTAGCGGATACAATGAG. This codes for CASSEMASGYNE. The CDR3 in its entirety is CASSEMASGYNEQFF.

The CDR3 DNA, read in part, is TGTGCCTGGAGTGTACGGACAAACAATGAC. Protein: CAWSVRTNND. Given in full, the CDR3 is CAWSVRTNNDYTF. The gene calls are TRBV30 and TRBJ1-2; a possible D gene is TRBD1 (5 bases). The missing CDR3 end, 3 residues past where the read stops, is filled in from the germline J gene. The CDR3 runs 13 residues. Germline loops: CDR1 GTSNPN, CDR2 SVGIG (reference sequence).

Remarks on this clone: From the germline J gene comes the end of the CDR3, since the read stops 3 residues before it. The gene calls are TRBV2 and TRBJ1-5, with D uncertain. Germline V gene sequence: CDR1 SNHLY, CDR2 FYNNEI. The CDR3 totals 14 residues. The V end was cut by 7 bases, the J end by 2 bases, with 12 bases between. CDR3 sequence reads: CASNAGMGNQPQHF. The covered CDR3 bases are TGTGCCAGCAACGCGGGTATGGGCAATCAGCCC.

Remarks on this clone: The CDR3 end falls 3 residues outside the read, so it is completed with the germline J gene. This chain connects TRBV20-1 to TRBJ1-3; TRBD1 aligns across 7 bases. V gave up 4 bases and J gave up 2 bases; unmatched junction bases: 2. The CDR3 spans 13 residues. CDR1 is DFQATT and CDR2 is SNEGSKA in the germline V gene (reference sequence). CDR3: CSAITGAGNTIYF. CDR3 bases read: TGCAGTGCTATTACAGGGGCTGGAAACACC.

Concerning this clone itself: With the read ending 3 residues before the CDR3 end, the germline J gene is used to fill in that end. This sequence joins TRBV12-3 or TRBV12-4 and TRBJ2-7, with 10 positions matching TRBD2. The ends lost 6 bases at V and 4 bases at J; junction bases unmatched: 9. The CDR3 contains 15 residues. Incomplete CDR3 DNA: TGTGCCAGCAGCTTACTAGCGGGAATTCGGTACGAG. Translation: CASSLLAGIRYE. The entire CDR3 is CASSLLAGIRYEQYF.

Comment on this clone: The read terminates 3 residues before the CDR3 end, so the remaining end is supplied by the germline J gene. This chain uses TRBV5-5 with TRBJ2-3; possible D gene TRBD1, 6 bases. Trimming cost V 0 bases and J 5 bases, with 13 bases left between them. Germline CDR1 and CDR2: SGHKS and YYEKEE (reference sequence). This CDR3 region has 15 residues. The CDR3 spells CASSLEAQGGDTQYF. Incomplete CDR3 DNA: TGTGCCAGCAGCTTGGAGGCACAAGGGGGAGATACG.

Regarding this clone: The read ends 3 residues before the CDR3 terminus; that terminus is restored from the germline J gene. V usage is TRBV6-1 and J usage is TRBJ2-3, with 13 bases matching TRBD2. CDR3 length equals 16 residues. The trim removed 2 bases at V and 6 bases at J, leaving 5 bases unmatched. Per germline, CDR1 MNHNS and CDR2 SASEGT. Partial CDR3 DNA: TGTGCCAGCAGTGAATTGACTAGCGGGGGGCAGGATACG. Protein sequence: CASSELTSGGQDT. From start to end, the CDR3 is CASSELTSGGQDTQYF.

Concerning this clone: The read ends 3 residues early relative to the CDR3; the germline J gene fills the gap. The chain recombines TRBV7-9 with TRBJ1-2, with 7 bases aligning to TRBD1. The CDR3 totals 15 residues. Germline CDR1 is SEHNR and CDR2 is FQNEAQ (reference sequence). The CDR3 sequence is CASSKTGTASYDYTF. The part of the CDR3 DNA that was read is TGTGCCAGCAGTAAGACCGGGACAGCATCCTACGAC.

Remarks on this clone: The read ends 3 residues before the CDR3 terminus; that terminus is restored from the germline J gene. The rearrangement joins TRBV5-6 to TRBJ2-1, with a tentative D call TRBD2 (7 bases). Trimming removed 2 bases from V and 2 bases from J, with 11 bases in between. Germline V gene sequence: CDR1 SGHDT, CDR2 YYEEEE. This CDR3 spans 15 amino acids. The sequenced part of the CDR3 DNA is TGTGCCAGCAGCTTCGGGCGGGGGCCCTACAATGAG. The encoded protein is CASSFGRGPYNE. The CDR3 in its entirety is CASSFGRGPYNEQFF.